A single sample gave rise to the 16 T cell receptor beta chains below, sequenced in a study of blood T cell repertoires in COVID-19. Clones were read by immunoSEQ multiplex PCR, and TCRdb kept only the in-frame ones, dropping some. This sample has roughly 150,000 clones, with around 87% found just once. Sequences were obtained from peripheral blood. These receptors came from an elderly woman with COVID-19, enrolled during active disease.

The V call is TRBV19, the J call TRBJ2-3; 10 positions agree with TRBD1. Germline values: CDR1 LNHDA, CDR2 SQIVND (reference sequence). The CDR3 contains 14 residues. Trimming took 7 bases from V and 4 from J; bases not matched to a gene: 5. The CDR3 is CASTKDRGADTQYF. Written as DNA, the CDR3 is TGTGCCAGTACCAAGGACAGGGGGGCAGATACGCAGTATTTT.

A note on this clone: Different DNA sequences within this sample yield the same CDR3. The V gene is TRBV9, the J gene TRBJ2-3, with 7 bases lining up with TRBD2. Germline CDR1 SGDLS, CDR2 YYNGEE. V shed 0 bases, J shed 1 base, and the junction held 2 bases outside the gene matches. The CDR3 is made up of 15 amino acids. The CDR3 nucleotides are TGTGCCAGCAGCGTAGACAGCGGGGGCACAGATACGCAGTATTTT. Its protein product is CASSVDSGGTDTQYF.

V and J are TRBV4-3 and TRBJ2-3; 11 bases are a match to TRBD2. This CDR3 has 21 amino acids. Germline V CDR1 and CDR2: LGHNA, YSLEER. The V gene end was trimmed by 0 bases and the J gene end by 0 bases; junction bases not matched to a gene: 14. The CDR3 DNA reads as TGCGCCAGCAGCCAAGAATCGAGTCTAGCGGGAGGTGTTGGGAGCACAGATACGCAGTATTTT. Encoded protein: CASSQESSLAGGVGSTDTQYF.

The chain employs TRBV3-1 (or the pseudogene TRBV3-2) and TRBJ1-1; tentatively, D is TRBD1 (6 bases). The CDR3 sequence is 14 residues long. Germline-derived CDR1 and CDR2 are LGHDT and YNNKEL (reference sequence). V dropped 6 bases and J dropped 6 bases, with 17 bases sitting between them. CDR3 residues: CASRDAGASAEAFF. CDR3 nucleotide sequence: TGTGCCAGCAGGGATGCAGGGGCTAGTGCTGAAGCTTTCTTT.

The chain links TRBV6-1 to TRBJ1-2, with 8 bases matching TRBD1. This CDR3 contains 14 residues. V trimming: 2 bases; J trimming: 3 bases; junction bases outside the gene matches: 2. Germline V gene sequence: CDR1 MNHNS, CDR2 SASEGT. The CDR3, as DNA: TGTGCCAGCAGTGAAAGGACAGGGTACTATGGCTACACCTTC. Translation: CASSERTGYYGYTF.

The chain is built from TRBV19 and TRBJ1-3; D perhaps matches TRBD1 (6 bases). The CDR3 runs to 17 residues. Germline V gene data show CDR1 as LNHDA and CDR2 as SQIVND (reference sequence). Trimming stripped 7 bases from V and 0 bases from J, with 19 bases between. CDR3 protein: CASNPTWTDTSGNTIYF. The CDR3 DNA sequence: TGTGCCAGTAACCCCACATGGACAGACACCTCTGGAAACACCATATATTTT.

V usage is TRBV9 and J usage is TRBJ2-3; 9 bases match TRBD1. This CDR3 is 17 amino acids long. Germline V gene lookup returns CDR1 SGDLS and CDR2 YYNGEE. J gave up 1 base and V 4 bases, and 10 bases lay outside the gene matches. The CDR3 DNA reads TGTGCCAGCAGCATGACACCGGGACAGGGAGGCACAGATACGCAGTATTTT. Translated, it gives CASSMTPGQGGTDTQYF.

V and J are TRBV5-4 and TRBJ2-7; 12 bases match TRBD1. Per the germline V gene, CDR1 is SGHNT and CDR2 is YYREEE (reference sequence). V gave up 2 bases and J gave up 7 bases; unmatched junction bases: 7. The CDR3 is made up of 15 amino acids. The CDR3 region is CASSFPGQGAREQYF. Here the CDR3 DNA reads TGTGCCAGCAGCTTTCCGGGACAGGGGGCTCGAGAGCAGTACTTC.

The chain joins TRBV4-2 to TRBJ1-1; D gene ambiguous. The CDR3 has 15 residues. Between the trimmed V and J ends, which lost 1 base and 1 base, there was a span of 10 bases. Per the germline V gene, CDR1 is LGHNA and CDR2 is YNFKEQ. The CDR3 region is CASSQGSGRNTEAFF. DNA of the CDR3: TGTGCCAGCAGCCAAGGGTCGGGGAGGAACACTGAAGCTTTCTTT.

The chain carries TRBV23-1 and TRBJ2-5; 12 bases map to TRBD1. TRBV23-1 is an ORF, with its function uncertain. V trimming: 4 bases; J trimming: 4 bases; junction bases outside the gene matches: 4. The CDR3 extends over 15 amino acids. The CDR3 reads CASSPRDRGRETQYF. The CDR3 nucleotides read TGCGCCAGCAGTCCCCGGGACAGGGGGCGAGAGACCCAGTACTTC.

This sequence joins TRBV29-1 and TRBJ2-7; 8 nucleotides match TRBD1. Germline V lookup: CDR1 SQVTM, CDR2 ANQGSEA. Trimming removed 7 bases from V and 4 bases from J; junction bases left unmatched: 9. The CDR3 contains 13 residues. The chain's CDR3 is CSAGQGGGYEQYF. DNA of the CDR3: TGCAGCGCTGGACAGGGAGGTGGGTACGAGCAGTACTTC.

J is TRBJ1-5 and V is TRBV4-3, with 9 bases lining up with TRBD1. V was pared by 1 base and J by 3 bases, with 13 bases of the junction left unmatched. This CDR3 comprises 19 residues. Germline V gene lookup returns CDR1 LGHNA and CDR2 YSLEER. CDR3 sequence: CASSQGRDRATRDNQPQHF. CDR3 nucleotides: TGCGCCAGCAGCCAAGGCCGGGACAGGGCTACGAGAGACAATCAGCCCCAGCATTTT.

The V and J genes are TRBV6-1 and TRBJ2-2; D possibly corresponds to TRBD1 (5 bases). The CDR3 length is 15 residues. Trimming took off 2 bases at V and 5 bases at J, with 12 bases between the two ends. Germline V CDR1 and CDR2: MNHNS, SASEGT. DNA of the CDR3: TGTGCCAGCAGTGAACCCAGGGTAGGGACCGGGGAGCTGTTTTTT. Translation gives CASSEPRVGTGELFF.

This chain links TRBV19 with TRBJ1-5; a possible D gene is TRBD1 (5 bases). Trimming took 5 bases from V and 9 from J, leaving 20 bases between them. CDR1 LNHDA and CDR2 SQIVND come from the germline V gene (reference sequence). The length of the CDR3 is 15 residues. In DNA, the CDR3 is TGTGCCAGTAGTTTCACTACAGGCCGGTCACGGCCCCAGCATTTT. Amino acids: CASSFTTGRSRPQHF. Variable domain in full (rest from reference TRBV19 and TRBJ1-5): DGGITQSPKYLFRKEGQNVTLSCEQNLNHDAMYWYRQDPGQGLRLIYYSQIVNDFQKGDIAEGYSVSREKKESFPLTVTSAQKNPTAFYLCASSFTTGRSRPQHFGDGTRLSIL.

The J gene is TRBJ1-4, the V gene TRBV19; TRBD1 is a possible D gene (5 bases). Germline assignment: CDR1 LNHDA and CDR2 SQIVND (reference sequence). The CDR3 has 15 residues. Trimming pared 3 bases from V and 0 bases from J, leaving 8 bases between. CDR3 nucleotide sequence: TGTGCCAGTAGTATTGGGGACTCAACTAATGAAAAACTGTTTTTT. Residues: CASSIGDSTNEKLFF.

The CDR3 coding sequence is TGTGCCAGCAGTTATTATTCGAACACCGGGGAGCTGTTTTTT. Translated, it gives CASSYYSNTGELFF. V gene TRBV6-5 combines with J gene TRBJ2-2; D is ambiguous. Looked up from germline, CDR1 is MNHEY and CDR2 is SVGAGI. Between the trimmed V and J ends, which lost 3 bases and 0 bases, there was a span of 5 bases. The CDR3 is 14 residues long.